The rows below give T cell receptor beta chains drawn from one sample of a study of preoperative IRX-2 immunotherapy in early breast cancer. The assay was immunoSEQ multiplex PCR, and TCRdb's table has in-frame clones only and misses some. The profile shows 40,000 to 45,000 clones, approximately 80% of them singletons. Sequences were derived from tumor tissue, sampled after IRX-2 immunotherapy. Every receptor here comes from a human donor with breast cancer. CDR3s include the opening cysteine and the closing phenylalanine or tryptophan.

j_call	cdr3_length	v_call	cdr3_aa
TRBJ2-3	14	TRBV18	CASLSTGGADTQYF
TRBJ1-1	12	TRBV19	CASRQGSTEAFF
TRBJ2-5	15	TRBV5-1	CASSLQDRVEETQYF
TRBJ2-7	16	TRBV19	CASSIPPPLSSPEQYF
TRBJ1-2	14	TRBV5-1	CASSFVVGVPGYTF
TRBJ1-3	15	TRBV11-3	CASSVEGRGGNTIYF
TRBJ1-1	14	TRBV15	CATSRVPGGTEAFF
TRBJ1-4	15	TRBV2	CASSEAGIQGEKLFF
TRBJ2-3	16	TRBV7-8	CASHRLAGDHTDTQYF
TRBJ1-1	15	TRBV6-8	CASRSEGGIDTEAFF
TRBJ2-5	13	TRBV12-5	CASGRSGQETQYF
TRBJ2-7	13	TRBV6-8	CASLASGSYEQYF
TRBJ2-1	14	TRBV11-3	CASSLYPAGVEQFF
TRBJ1-2	12	TRBV2	CASTGEDYGYTF
TRBJ1-5	12	TRBV19	CASSMGNQPQHF
TRBJ1-5	14	TRBV11-3	CASSLLTGNQPQHF
TRBJ1-4	13	TRBV6-4	CAIRTGEDEKLFF
TRBJ2-7	15	TRBV6-8	CASRLAGGQAYEQYF
TRBJ1-1	15	TRBV1	CASSQFSATNDEAFF